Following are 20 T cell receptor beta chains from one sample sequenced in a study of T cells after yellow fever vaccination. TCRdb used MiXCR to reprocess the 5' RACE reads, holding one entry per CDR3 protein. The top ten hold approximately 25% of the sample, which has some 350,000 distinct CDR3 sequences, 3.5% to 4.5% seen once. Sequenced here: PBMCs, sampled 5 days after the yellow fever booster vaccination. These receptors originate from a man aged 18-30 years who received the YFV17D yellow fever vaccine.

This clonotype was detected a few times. Here the CDR3 reads CSARSAETDTQYF. The CDR3 nucleotides are TGCAGCGCGCGGAGTGCGGAGACAGATACGCAGTATTTT. This chain connects TRBV29-1 to TRBJ2-3; D gene uncertain. V lost 7 bases, J lost 3 bases, and 14 bases lay in between. This CDR3 is built from 13 residues. Germline loops: CDR1 SQVTM, CDR2 ANQGSEA.

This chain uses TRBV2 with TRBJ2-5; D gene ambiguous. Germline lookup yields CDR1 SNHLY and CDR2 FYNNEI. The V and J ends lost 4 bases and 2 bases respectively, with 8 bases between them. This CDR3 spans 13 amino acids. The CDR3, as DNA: TGTGCCAGCAGTGTGCGAGAACAAGAGACCCAGTACTTC. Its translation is CASSVREQETQYF.

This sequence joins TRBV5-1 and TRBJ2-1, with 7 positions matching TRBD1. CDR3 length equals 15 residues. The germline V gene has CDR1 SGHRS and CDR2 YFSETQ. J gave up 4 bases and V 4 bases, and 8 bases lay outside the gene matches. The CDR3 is CASSRPDRTYNEQFF. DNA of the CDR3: TGCGCCAGCAGCCGCCCGGACAGGACTTACAATGAGCAGTTCTTC.

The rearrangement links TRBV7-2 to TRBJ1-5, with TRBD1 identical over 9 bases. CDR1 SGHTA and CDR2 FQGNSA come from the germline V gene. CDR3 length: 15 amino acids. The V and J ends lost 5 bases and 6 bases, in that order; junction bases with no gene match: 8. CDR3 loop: CASSTIQGAGQPQHF. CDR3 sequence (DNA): TGTGCCAGCAGCACCATACAGGGGGCGGGTCAGCCCCAGCATTTT. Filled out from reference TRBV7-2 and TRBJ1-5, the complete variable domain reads GAGVSQSPSNKVTEKGKDVELRCDPISGHTALYWYRQSLGQGLEFLIYFQGNSAPDKSGLPSDRFSAERTGGSVSTLTIQRTQQEDSAVYLCASSTIQGAGQPQHFGDGTRLSIL.

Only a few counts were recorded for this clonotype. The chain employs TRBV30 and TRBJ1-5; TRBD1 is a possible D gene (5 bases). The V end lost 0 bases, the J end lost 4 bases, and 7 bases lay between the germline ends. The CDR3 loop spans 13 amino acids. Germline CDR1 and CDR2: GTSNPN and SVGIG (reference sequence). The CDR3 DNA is TGTGCCTGGAGTGTGGGACCGAATCAGCCCCAGCATTTT. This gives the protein CAWSVGPNQPQHF.

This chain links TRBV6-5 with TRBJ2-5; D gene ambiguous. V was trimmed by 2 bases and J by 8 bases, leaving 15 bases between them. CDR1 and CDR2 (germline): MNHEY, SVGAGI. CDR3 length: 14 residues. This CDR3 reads CASSYTLALGTQYF. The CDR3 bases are TGTGCCAGCAGTTACACTTTGGCTTTGGGAACCCAGTACTTC.

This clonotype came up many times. CDR3 amino acids: CASSSSSYEQYV. The DNA of the CDR3 is TGTGCCAGCAGCTCGAGCTCCTACGAGCAGTACGTC. J is TRBJ2-7 and V is TRBV7-2; D is unresolved. The CDR3 loop spans 12 amino acids. The V gene lost 4 bases and the J gene lost 0 bases, with 4 bases spanning the gap. Germline values: CDR1 SGHTA, CDR2 FQGNSA.

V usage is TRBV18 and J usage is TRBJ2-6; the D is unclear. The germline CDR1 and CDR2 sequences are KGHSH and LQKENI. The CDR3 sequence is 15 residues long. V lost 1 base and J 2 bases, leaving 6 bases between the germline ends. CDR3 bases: TGTGCCAGCTCACCACTCCGGACTGGGGCCAACGTCCTGACTTTC. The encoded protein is CASSPLRTGANVLTF.

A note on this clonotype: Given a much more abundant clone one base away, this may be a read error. CDR3 sequence: CANRRGQGAYNEQFF. Here the CDR3 DNA reads TGTGCCAACAGACGAGGACAGGGGGCCTACAATGAGCAGTTCTTC. The chain carries TRBV7-9 and TRBJ2-1; 10 nucleotides match TRBD1. CDR3 length equals 15 residues. Per germline, CDR1 SEHNR and CDR2 FQNEAQ (reference sequence). Losses at the gene ends were 10 bases for V and 2 bases for J; bases not matched to a gene: 8.

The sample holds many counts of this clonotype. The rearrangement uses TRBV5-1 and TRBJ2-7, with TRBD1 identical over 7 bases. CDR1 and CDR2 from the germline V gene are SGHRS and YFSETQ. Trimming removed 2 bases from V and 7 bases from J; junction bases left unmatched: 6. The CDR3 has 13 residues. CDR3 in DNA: TGCGCCAGCAGCTTCCAGGACAGGATAGAGCAGTACTTC. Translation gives CASSFQDRIEQYF.

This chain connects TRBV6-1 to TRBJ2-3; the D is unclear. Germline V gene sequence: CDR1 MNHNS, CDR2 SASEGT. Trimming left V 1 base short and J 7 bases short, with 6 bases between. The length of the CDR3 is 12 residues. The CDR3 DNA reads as TGTGCCAGCAGTGAAGGAGAGAATACGCAGTATTTT. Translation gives CASSEGENTQYF.

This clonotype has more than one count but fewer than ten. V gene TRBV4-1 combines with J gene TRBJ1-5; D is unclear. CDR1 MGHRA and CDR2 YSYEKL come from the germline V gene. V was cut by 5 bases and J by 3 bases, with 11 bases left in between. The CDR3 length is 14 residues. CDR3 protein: CASSAGSYNQPQHF. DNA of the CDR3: TGCGCCAGCAGCGCGGGCAGTTACAATCAGCCCCAGCATTTT.

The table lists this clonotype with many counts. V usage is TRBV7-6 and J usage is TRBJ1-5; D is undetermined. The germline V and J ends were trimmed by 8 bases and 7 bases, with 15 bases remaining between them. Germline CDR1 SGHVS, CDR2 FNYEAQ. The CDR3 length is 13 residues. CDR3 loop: CASAPGRWQPQHF. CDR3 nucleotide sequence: TGTGCCAGCGCCCCCGGGCGGTGGCAGCCCCAGCATTTT.

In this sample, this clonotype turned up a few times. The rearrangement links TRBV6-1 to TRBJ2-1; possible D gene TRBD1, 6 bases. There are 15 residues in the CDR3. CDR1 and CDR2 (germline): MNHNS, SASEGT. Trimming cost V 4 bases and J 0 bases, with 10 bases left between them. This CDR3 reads CASSGGHSSYNEQFF. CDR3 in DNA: TGTGCCAGCAGTGGGGGACACAGCTCCTACAATGAGCAGTTCTTC.

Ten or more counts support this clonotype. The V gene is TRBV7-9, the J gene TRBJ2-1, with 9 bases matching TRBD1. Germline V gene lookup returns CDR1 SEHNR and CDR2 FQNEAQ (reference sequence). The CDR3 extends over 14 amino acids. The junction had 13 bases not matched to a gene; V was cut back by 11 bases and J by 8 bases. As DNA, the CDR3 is TGTGCCGGAACACCCGGGACAGGGCTCTATGAGCAGTTCTTC. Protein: CAGTPGTGLYEQFF.

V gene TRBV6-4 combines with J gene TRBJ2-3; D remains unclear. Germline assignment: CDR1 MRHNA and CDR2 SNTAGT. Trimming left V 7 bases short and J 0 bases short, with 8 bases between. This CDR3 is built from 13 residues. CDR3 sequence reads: CASKSTSTDTQYF. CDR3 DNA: TGTGCCAGCAAGTCCACTAGCACAGATACGCAGTATTTT.

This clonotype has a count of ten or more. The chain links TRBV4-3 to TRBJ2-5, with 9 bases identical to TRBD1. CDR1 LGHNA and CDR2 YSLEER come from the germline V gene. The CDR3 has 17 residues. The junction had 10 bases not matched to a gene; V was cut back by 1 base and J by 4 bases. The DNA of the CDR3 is TGCGCCAGCAGCCAAGTATCTGGGACAGGGAGGGCAGAGACCCAGTACTTC. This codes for CASSQVSGTGRAETQYF.

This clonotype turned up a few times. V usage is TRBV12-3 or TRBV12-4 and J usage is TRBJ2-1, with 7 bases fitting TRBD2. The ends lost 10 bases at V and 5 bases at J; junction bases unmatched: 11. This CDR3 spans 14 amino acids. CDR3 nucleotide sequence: TGTGCCACCGCGGGGGAGGGGAAGAACAATGAGCAGTTCTTC. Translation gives CATAGEGKNNEQFF.

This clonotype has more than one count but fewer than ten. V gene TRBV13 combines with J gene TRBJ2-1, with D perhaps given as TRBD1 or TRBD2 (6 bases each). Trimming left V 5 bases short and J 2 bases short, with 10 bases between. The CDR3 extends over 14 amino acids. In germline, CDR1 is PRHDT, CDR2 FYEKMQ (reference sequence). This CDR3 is CASSGGGPYNEQFF. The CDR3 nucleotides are TGTGCCAGCAGCGGAGGGGGGCCCTACAATGAGCAGTTCTTC.

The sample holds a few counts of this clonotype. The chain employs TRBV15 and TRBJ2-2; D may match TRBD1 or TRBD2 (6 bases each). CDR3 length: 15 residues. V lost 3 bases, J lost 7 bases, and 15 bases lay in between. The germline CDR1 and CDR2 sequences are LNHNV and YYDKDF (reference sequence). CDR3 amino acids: CATSSEVGGGGELFF. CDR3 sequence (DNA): TGTGCCACCAGCAGTGAAGTAGGGGGAGGCGGGGAGCTGTTTTTT. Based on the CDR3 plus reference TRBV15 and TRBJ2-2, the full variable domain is DAMVIQNPRYQVTQFGKPVTLSCSQTLNHNVMYWYQQKSSQAPKLLFHYYDKDFNNEADTPDNFQSRRPNTSFCFLDIRSPGLGDTAMYLCATSSEVGGGGELFFGEGSRLTVL.